Shown below are 30 T cell receptor beta chains from a single sample sequenced in a study of cytomegalovirus exposure and HLA in healthy donors. 13 Jbeta primers and 60 Vbeta primers were used for the PCR. Sequenced by immunoSEQ multiplex PCR; TCRdb stores in-frame clones only, minus some. The table records some 160,000 clones, over 70% of them present only once. The sample consisted of PBMCs. The receptor source for this set is a middle-aged man in good health and CMV-seropositive.

V is TRBV5-1 and J is TRBJ1-1, with 9 bases fitting TRBD1. CDR1 and CDR2 (germline): SGHRS, YFSETQ. V lost 4 bases and J lost 4; bases outside the gene matches: 5. The CDR3 consists of 14 residues. The CDR3 reads CASSRTGVGTEAFF. The CDR3, as DNA: TGCGCCAGCAGCCGGACAGGGGTGGGCACTGAAGCTTTCTTT.

The CDR3 region has the DNA TGTGCCAGTGAACGGCAACATCGGAGGATCCGAACCGGGGAGCTGTTTTTT. It yields the protein CASERQHRRIRTGELFF. This sequence joins TRBV19 and TRBJ2-2; weak D call: TRBD2 (5 bases). The germline gives CDR1 LNHDA, CDR2 SQIVND (reference sequence). This CDR3 has 17 amino acids. V was trimmed by 8 bases and J by 5 bases, leaving 24 bases between them. The entire variable domain, with the rest obtained from reference TRBV19 and TRBJ2-2, is as follows: DGGITQSPKYLFRKEGQNVTLSCEQNLNHDAMYWYRQDPGQGLRLIYYSQIVNDFQKGDIAEGYSVSREKKESFPLTVTSAQKNPTAFYLCASERQHRRIRTGELFFGEGSRLTVL.

The chain has TRBV4-2 and TRBJ2-5; 9 bases map to TRBD2. V gave up 1 base and J gave up 4 bases; unmatched junction bases: 13. Per the germline V gene, CDR1 is LGHNA and CDR2 is YNFKEQ. The CDR3 runs to 18 residues. CDR3 in amino acids: CASSQVSGAGGPVETQYF. CDR3 nucleotides: TGTGCCAGCAGCCAAGTGTCTGGGGCGGGGGGGCCGGTAGAGACCCAGTACTTC.

This chain uses TRBV28 with TRBJ1-2, with no clear D. This CDR3 is 12 amino acids long. From germline, CDR1 is MDHEN and CDR2 SYDVKM. V lost 5 bases and J 3 bases, leaving 7 bases between the germline ends. The CDR3 spells CASSASHYGYTF. The CDR3 nucleotides are TGTGCCAGCAGTGCCAGTCACTATGGCTACACCTTC.

The chain has TRBV7-9 and TRBJ1-4; 7 nucleotides line up with TRBD1. The V and J ends lost 3 bases and 5 bases, in that order; junction bases with no gene match: 3. This CDR3 has 14 amino acids. Per the germline V gene, CDR1 is SEHNR and CDR2 is FQNEAQ (reference sequence). In nucleotides, the CDR3 is TGTGCCAGCAGCTTCGGCAGGGGGAATGAAAAACTGTTTTTT. Translated: CASSFGRGNEKLFF.

The rearrangement joins TRBV5-1 to TRBJ1-4, with D perhaps TRBD1 (5 bases). CDR3 length: 14 amino acids. The germline CDR1 and CDR2 sequences are SGHRS and YFSETQ. V lost 0 bases and J lost 6, with 9 bases in between. CDR3 sequence (DNA): TGCGCCAGCAGCTTGGAAGTAGGGGATGAAAAACTGTTTTTT. It yields the protein CASSLEVGDEKLFF.

This sequence joins TRBV6-5 and TRBJ1-1; D is unresolved. The germline CDR1 and CDR2 sequences are MNHEY and SVGAGI. Trimming left V 7 bases short and J 1 base short, with 10 bases between. This CDR3 region has 13 residues. The CDR3 loop reads CASIQAGNTEAFF. The CDR3 DNA reads TGTGCCAGCATTCAGGCAGGGAACACTGAAGCTTTCTTT.

The rearrangement links TRBV7-2 to TRBJ1-1; D gene uncertain. The length of the CDR3 is 14 residues. The V gene's germline CDR1 is SGHTA and CDR2 FQGNSA. Trimming removed 1 base at V and 3 bases at J, with 9 bases between. CDR3 in DNA: TGTGCCAGCAGCTTAGTTCGGTTCGACACTGAAGCTTTCTTT. Its translation: CASSLVRFDTEAFF. Full variable domain (missing parts from reference TRBV7-2 and TRBJ1-1): GAGVSQSPSNKVTEKGKDVELRCDPISGHTALYWYRQSLGQGLEFLIYFQGNSAPDKSGLPSDRFSAERTGGSVSTLTIQRTQQEDSAVYLCASSLVRFDTEAFFGQGTRLTVV.

The chain links TRBV4-1 to TRBJ2-3, with TRBD1 matching 8 bases. Per the germline V gene, CDR1 is MGHRA and CDR2 is YSYEKL. CDR3 size: 16 residues. V shed 0 bases and J 4 bases; nucleotides not matched to a gene: 6. The chain's CDR3 is CASSQETGGRSDTQYF. The CDR3 nucleotides are TGCGCCAGCAGCCAAGAAACAGGGGGACGGTCAGATACGCAGTATTTT.

The V and J genes are TRBV18 and TRBJ1-1; D unclear. The germline gives CDR1 KGHSH, CDR2 LQKENI. This CDR3 is 15 amino acids long. Trimming stripped 0 bases from V and 0 bases from J, with 8 bases between. CDR3 loop: CASSPPGSMNTEAFF. CDR3 in DNA: TGTGCCAGCTCACCACCGGGGAGTATGAACACTGAAGCTTTCTTT. Complete variable domain (other parts from reference TRBV18 and TRBJ1-1): NAGVMQNPRHLVRRRGQEARLRCSPMKGHSHVYWYRQLPEEGLKFMVYLQKENIIDESGMPKERFSAEFPKEGPSILRIQQVVRGDSAAYFCASSPPGSMNTEAFFGQGTRLTVV.

This clone was observed a handful of times. The chain links TRBV6-1 to TRBJ2-7; 7 nucleotides match TRBD2. The germline CDR1 and CDR2 sequences are MNHNS and SASEGT. V was pared by 2 bases and J by 1 base, with 5 bases of the junction left unmatched. The CDR3 has 15 residues. In DNA form, the CDR3 reads TGTGCCAGCAGTGAACGACTAGCTGAATCCTACGAGCAGTACTTC. Its translation: CASSERLAESYEQYF.

The rearrangement links TRBV11-3 to TRBJ2-2; a weak D match, TRBD2 (6 bases). CDR3 length: 17 residues. The V gene's germline CDR1 is SGHNT and CDR2 YENEEA. Trimming pared 1 base from V and 1 base from J, leaving 13 bases between. The CDR3 nucleotides read TGTGCCAGCAGCTTAGCCCGGGGAGGTGGGAACACCGGGGAGCTGTTTTTT. Translating it yields CASSLARGGGNTGELFF. Looking up the rest from reference TRBV11-3 and TRBJ2-2 gives the full variable domain: EAGVVQSPRYKIIEKKQPVAFWCNPISGHNTLYWYLQNLGQGPELLIRYENEEAVDDSQLPKDRFSAERLKGVDSTLKIQPAELGDSAVYLCASSLARGGGNTGELFFGEGSRLTVL.

V and J are TRBV7-8 and TRBJ1-5; 8 bases are a match to TRBD1. V was clipped by 5 bases and J by 7 bases; unmatched bases: 13. This CDR3 comprises 16 residues. The V gene's germline CDR1 is SGHVS and CDR2 FQNEAQ. Here the CDR3 reads CASSPNRTGMRQPQHF. The CDR3, as DNA: TGTGCCAGCAGCCCAAACCGGACAGGGATGAGACAGCCCCAGCATTTT.

This clone was found once. The genes are TRBV2 and TRBJ1-2; 9 bases match TRBD1. Unmatched junction bases numbered 6, after V lost 6 bases and J lost 7 bases. The germline V gene encodes CDR1 SNHLY and CDR2 FYNNEI. The CDR3 sequence is 13 residues long. In DNA form, the CDR3 reads TGTGCCAGCAGCCCGGGACAGGGAAGTGGCTACACCTTC. Amino acids: CASSPGQGSGYTF.

The chain combines TRBV30 with TRBJ1-2; TRBD1 matches 9 bases. Trimming at V came to 4 bases and at J to 2 bases, leaving 11 bases not matched to a gene. Germline values: CDR1 GTSNPN, CDR2 SVGIG (reference sequence). There are 16 residues in the CDR3. CDR3 region: CAWTQQGAPLNYGYTF. CDR3 DNA sequence: TGTGCCTGGACCCAACAGGGGGCCCCTCTCAACTATGGCTACACCTTC.

The chain uses TRBV4-2 and TRBJ2-7, with D tentatively TRBD1 (5 bases). The germline V and J ends were trimmed by 4 bases and 0 bases, with 16 bases remaining between them. This CDR3 is 16 amino acids long. Germline-derived CDR1 and CDR2 are LGHNA and YNFKEQ. DNA for the CDR3: TGTGCCAGCAGCCCCGTGTCAGGGTACAGCTCCTACGAGCAGTACTTC. This gives the protein CASSPVSGYSSYEQYF.

V and J are TRBV29-1 and TRBJ2-5, with unresolved D. CDR1 is SQVTM and CDR2 is ANQGSEA in the germline V gene. V shed 8 bases and J shed 1 base, with 5 bases lying between them. The CDR3 is 10 residues long. The DNA of the CDR3 is TGCAGCCCGCGCCAAGAGACCCAGTACTTC. Amino acids: CSPRQETQYF. Combining the CDR3 with reference TRBV29-1 and TRBJ2-5 gives the whole variable domain SAVISQKPSRDICQRGTSLTIQCQVDSQVTMMFWYRQQPGQSLTLIATANQGSEATYESGFVIDKFPISRPNLTFSTLTVSNMSPEDSSIYLCSPRQETQYFGPGTRLLVL.

Comments on this clone: At one boundary the junction diverges from the germline segment, which might be a read error. This chain joins TRBV7-2 and TRBJ1-2; D gene ambiguous. The CDR3 length is 15 residues. Germline V gene lookup returns CDR1 SGHTA and CDR2 FQGNSA. The chain's CDR3 is CASSLAVAVNYGYTF. CDR3 DNA: TGTGCCAGCAGCCTAGCAGTGGCCGTTAACTATGGCTACACCTTC.

The chain couples TRBV4-1 to TRBJ2-5; D not certain. CDR1 is MGHRA, CDR2 YSYEKL, per germline. Trimming pared 0 bases from V and 6 bases from J, leaving 8 bases between. The CDR3 has 13 amino acids. The CDR3 DNA reads TGCGCCAGCAGCCAAGACCTAGTTAAGACCCAGTACTTC. Its translation is CASSQDLVKTQYF.

The rearrangement uses TRBV7-8 and TRBJ2-7, with D perhaps TRBD2 (6 bases). Germline loops: CDR1 SGHVS, CDR2 FQNEAQ. Trimming cost V 5 bases and J 3 bases, with 14 bases left between them. The CDR3 runs to 14 residues. The CDR3 DNA reads as TGTGCCAGCAGCCCCCGGGACTTACTCTACGAGCAGTACTTC. It yields the protein CASSPRDLLYEQYF. Looking up the rest from reference TRBV7-8 and TRBJ2-7 gives the full variable domain: GAGVSQSPRYKVAKRGQDVALRCDPISGHVSLFWYQQALGQGPEFLTYFQNEAQLDKSGLPSDRFFAERPEGSVSTLKIQRTQQEDSAVYLCASSPRDLLYEQYFGPGTRLTVT.

The genes are TRBV29-1 and TRBJ2-3; TRBD2 aligns across 10 bases. With V trimmed by 1 base and J by 2 bases, 6 bases remained unmatched. The V gene's germline CDR1 is SQVTM and CDR2 ANQGSEA. This CDR3 has 16 amino acids. This CDR3 reads CSVEGLAGAVTDTQYF. CDR3 DNA: TGCAGCGTTGAAGGGCTAGCGGGGGCTGTCACAGATACGCAGTATTTT.

This rearrangement joins TRBV6-5 to TRBJ2-7; 13 positions match TRBD2. The length of the CDR3 is 14 residues. Germline-derived CDR1 and CDR2 are MNHEY and SVGAGI. V was pared by 5 bases and J by 8 bases, with 6 bases of the junction left unmatched. For the CDR3, the DNA is TGTGCCAGCAGTCGAGGACTAGCGGGAGTACAGCAGTACTTC. Amino acid sequence: CASSRGLAGVQQYF.

The CDR3 protein is CSVEHFRRARSDGYTF. The CDR3, as DNA: TGCAGCGTTGAGCATTTTCGCAGGGCGAGGAGCGATGGCTACACCTTC. This chain joins TRBV29-1 and TRBJ1-2; possible D gene TRBD1, 5 bases. The CDR3 spans 16 residues. Germline CDR1 SQVTM, CDR2 ANQGSEA. Trimming removed 3 bases at V and 6 bases at J, with 23 bases between.

This clone was observed a few times. V usage is TRBV9 and J usage is TRBJ2-5, with 7 bases fitting TRBD1. The CDR3 is made up of 15 amino acids. Losses at the gene ends were 4 bases for V and 4 bases for J; bases not matched to a gene: 10. Germline V gives CDR1 SGDLS, CDR2 YYNGEE. CDR3 residues: CASSTRTGPLETQYF. CDR3 in DNA: TGTGCCAGCAGCACAAGGACAGGCCCTTTAGAGACCCAGTACTTC.

The V gene is TRBV30, the J gene TRBJ1-4; D not resolved. CDR1 and CDR2 from the germline V gene are GTSNPN and SVGIG (reference sequence). V dropped 5 bases and J dropped 14 bases, with 18 bases sitting between them. The CDR3 spans 12 residues. CDR3 DNA sequence: TGTGCCTGGGGGTTTGGCAGGCTGATGCTGTTTTTT. Its protein product is CAWGFGRLMLFF.

The chain combines TRBV5-8 with TRBJ1-1; no firm D call. Germline values: CDR1 SGHTS, CDR2 YDEGEE. V gave up 1 base and J gave up 2 bases, with 6 bases separating them. The CDR3 runs 13 residues. The CDR3 spells CASSLNLNTEAFF. Written as DNA, the CDR3 is TGTGCCAGCAGCTTGAACCTAAACACTGAAGCTTTCTTT.

In DNA form, the CDR3 reads TGTGCCAGCAGCTTTACAGGGCCCACAGATACGCAGTATTTT. Protein sequence: CASSFTGPTDTQYF. The chain combines TRBV11-2 with TRBJ2-3; tentative D call: TRBD1 (6 bases). There are 14 residues in the CDR3. Germline V gene sequence: CDR1 SGHAT, CDR2 FQNNGV. Trimming shortened V by 3 bases and J by 2 bases, and 9 bases separated the two germline ends.

The gene calls are TRBV4-1 and TRBJ2-2, with TRBD2 matching 10 bases. The J segment lost 6 bases and the V segment lost 3 bases, leaving 10 bases of the junction unmatched. Germline-derived CDR1 and CDR2 are MGHRA and YSYEKL. The CDR3 runs to 17 residues. The CDR3 spells CASSQNPGLARSGELFF. The CDR3 DNA reads TGCGCCAGCAGCCAGAACCCGGGACTAGCGAGGTCCGGGGAGCTGTTTTTT.

This sequence joins TRBV5-4 and TRBJ2-7, with D tentatively TRBD1 (6 bases). CDR3 length: 14 residues. Germline V gene data show CDR1 as SGHNT and CDR2 as YYREEE (reference sequence). Deletions cut 0 bases from V and 3 bases from J, with 10 bases between. CDR3 protein: CASSLGGTIYEQYF. CDR3 in DNA: TGTGCCAGCAGCTTGGGTGGGACAATCTACGAGCAGTACTTC.

The chain couples TRBV20-1 to TRBJ2-3, with no clear D. From germline, CDR1 is DFQATT and CDR2 SNEGSKA (reference sequence). The CDR3 is made up of 11 amino acids. V was pared by 7 bases and J by 0 bases, with 5 bases between. The CDR3 DNA reads TGCAGTGGGGCGAGCACAGATACGCAGTATTTT. Residues: CSGASTDTQYF.